This T cell receptor beta chain appears in the sequencing data of a study of blood T cell repertoires in COVID-19. Authors' data handling: For nucleated cells, counts were estimated from reference gene primer amplification. Sequenced by immunoSEQ multiplex PCR; TCRdb stores in-frame clones only, minus some. That table supplies the V and J calls and clone size; D and trimming were determined from the DNA. The table has some 310,000 clones, about 90% seen once. Categorization into cohorts depended on clinical history that participants reported. V was clipped by 5 bases and J by 0 bases, with 13 bases between them. The CDR3 loop spans 16 amino acids. The germline V gene has CDR1 SGHVS and CDR2 FQNEAQ.

The V call is TRBV7-8, the J call TRBJ1-4; a possible D gene is TRBD1 (6 bases). The TCR was taken from a woman aged 25 to 39 who had recovered from COVID-19. The sample taken for sequencing was PBMCs or T cells enriched from blood (not recorded which). The CDR3 is CASSLRDIATNEKLFF. Written as DNA, the CDR3 is TGTGCCAGCAGCCTCCGGGACATAGCAACTAATGAAAAACTGTTTTTT.